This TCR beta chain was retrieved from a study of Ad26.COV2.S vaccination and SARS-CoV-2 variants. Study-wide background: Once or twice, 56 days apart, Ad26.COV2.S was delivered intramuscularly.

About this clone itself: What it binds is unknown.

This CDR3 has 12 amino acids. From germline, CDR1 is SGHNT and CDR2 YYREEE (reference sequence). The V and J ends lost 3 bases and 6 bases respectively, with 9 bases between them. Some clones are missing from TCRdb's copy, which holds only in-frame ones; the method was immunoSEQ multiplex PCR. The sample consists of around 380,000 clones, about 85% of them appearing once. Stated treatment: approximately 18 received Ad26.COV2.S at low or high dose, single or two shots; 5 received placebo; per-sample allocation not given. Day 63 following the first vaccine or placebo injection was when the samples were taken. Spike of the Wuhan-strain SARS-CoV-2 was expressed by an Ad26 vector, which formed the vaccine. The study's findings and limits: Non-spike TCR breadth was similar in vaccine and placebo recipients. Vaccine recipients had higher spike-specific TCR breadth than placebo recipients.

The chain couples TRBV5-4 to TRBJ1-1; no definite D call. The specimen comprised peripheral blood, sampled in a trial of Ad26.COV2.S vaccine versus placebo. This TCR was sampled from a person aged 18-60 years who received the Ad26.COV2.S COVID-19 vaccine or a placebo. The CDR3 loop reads CASSSLGSEAFF. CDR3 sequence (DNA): TGTGCCAGCAGCTCCTTAGGGTCTGAAGCTTTCTTT.